This note documents a single T cell receptor (beta chain) sequence. Its cognate antigen is unknown. The data belong to a study of identical twins. TCRdb passed the 5' RACE reads through MiXCR, listing each CDR3 protein once. The sample has approximately 500,000 distinct CDR3 sequences, 24% seen once. Overall study findings and caveats: Out-of-frame TCR alpha sharing in monozygotic twins exceeded recombination model predictions.

The V segment lost 5 bases and the J segment 5 bases; nucleotides outside the gene matches: 5. The V gene's germline CDR1 is MNHEY and CDR2 SVGAGI. CDR3 length: 15 residues. These data were also reused for a study on T cells expressing NK-cell markers.

Sample: CD4+ T cells sorted from blood. This receptor was taken from a woman aged 18-35 years in good health. This sequence joins TRBV6-5 and TRBJ2-2, with 10 nucleotides matching TRBD1. The DNA for the CDR3 is TGTGCCAGCAGTATCGACAGGGGGCGAACCGGGGAGCTGTTTTTT. Translation gives CASSIDRGRTGELFF.